The table lists the clone carrying this T cell receptor beta chain with a few counts. Its specificity is unknown. Germline V gene sequence: CDR1 LNHDA, CDR2 SQIVND (reference sequence). V gave up 11 bases and J gave up 2 bases, with 16 bases separating them. The CDR3 totals 15 residues. With 60 Vbeta and 13 Jbeta primers, the PCR was carried out. Assay: immunoSEQ multiplex PCR; the TCRdb copy retains only in-frame clones and omits some. The sample gives around 97,000 clones, approximately 9% of which show up once; 5% to 5.5% is in the top ten. The data derive from a study of cytomegalovirus exposure and HLA in healthy donors. Study findings and constraints: Overall, approximately 150 TCR beta chains were annotated as cytomegalovirus-associated.

The sequencing input was PBMCs. This TCR was sampled from a man aged 45 to 65 in good health and CMV-seropositive. The chain couples TRBV19 to TRBJ2-6, with D perhaps TRBD1 (5 bases). CDR3 protein: CAAQGYKTGANVLTF. CDR3 nucleotides: TGTGCCGCCCAGGGCTACAAAACTGGGGCCAACGTCCTGACTTTC.